The 5 T cell receptor beta chains in this list originate from one sample, sequenced in a study of shared clonotypes between healthy human individuals. Generated by immunoSEQ multiplex PCR, the TCRdb table keeps only in-frame clones and is missing some. Of roughly 2.5 million clones detected, more than 80% appear once; the ten largest clones hold roughly 0.13%. Sequences were obtained from naive CD4+ T cells sorted from blood. Described subset: CD45RA+ positively selected. All receptors come from a man aged 18-30 years in good health.

This chain connects TRBV7-2 to TRBJ2-5; no clear D gene. The CDR3 has 14 amino acids. Trimming cost V 2 bases and J 2 bases, with 9 bases left between them. Germline V gives CDR1 SGHTA, CDR2 FQGNSA. CDR3 in DNA: TGTGCCAGCAGCTTATCACCCAGACAAGAGACCCAGTACTTC. Amino acid sequence: CASSLSPRQETQYF.

The rearrangement links TRBV27 to TRBJ1-2; D not resolved. The V gene's germline CDR1 is MNHEY and CDR2 SMNVEV (reference sequence). Trimming shortened V by 6 bases and J by 0 bases, and 11 bases separated the two germline ends. This CDR3 contains 14 residues. CDR3 sequence: CASSLNRANYGYTF. The CDR3 nucleotides read TGTGCCAGCAGCCTTAACAGAGCTAACTATGGCTACACCTTC.

A single count supports this clone. This chain links TRBV18 with TRBJ1-6; 9 bases match TRBD1. The CDR3 has 16 amino acids. Germline values: CDR1 KGHSH, CDR2 LQKENI. Losses at the gene ends were 4 bases for V and 7 bases for J; bases not matched to a gene: 8. The CDR3 nucleotides read TGTGCCAGCTCACAGAACAGGGGGCCAAGGAATTCACCCCTCCACTTT. It codes for CASSQNRGPRNSPLHF.

The chain combines TRBV6-5 with TRBJ2-2; tentative D call: TRBD2 (7 bases). Trimming removed 7 bases from V and 4 bases from J, with 16 bases in between. Germline CDR1 MNHEY, CDR2 SVGAGI. The CDR3 has 15 residues. CDR3: CASNPSRGGTGELFF. CDR3 coding DNA: TGTGCCAGCAACCCCTCAAGGGGGGGCACCGGGGAGCTGTTTTTT.

The chain carries TRBV2 and TRBJ1-3; possibly TRBD1 for D (5 bases). The germline gives CDR1 SNHLY, CDR2 FYNNEI. V lost 2 bases and J 4 bases, leaving 21 bases between the germline ends. The CDR3 has 18 amino acids. The CDR3 loop reads CASSESFYGGTSGNTIYF. The CDR3, as DNA: TGTGCCAGCAGTGAATCGTTTTATGGGGGGACGTCCGGAAACACCATATATTTT.